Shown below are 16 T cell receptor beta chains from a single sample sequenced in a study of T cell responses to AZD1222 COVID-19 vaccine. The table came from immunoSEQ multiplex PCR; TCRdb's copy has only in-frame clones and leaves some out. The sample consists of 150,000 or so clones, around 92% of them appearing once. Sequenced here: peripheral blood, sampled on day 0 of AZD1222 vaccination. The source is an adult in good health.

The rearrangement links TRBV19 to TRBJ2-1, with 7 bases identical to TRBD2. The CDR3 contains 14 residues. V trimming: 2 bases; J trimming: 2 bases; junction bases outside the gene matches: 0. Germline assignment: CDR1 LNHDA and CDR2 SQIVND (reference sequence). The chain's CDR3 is CASSIRGAYNEQFF. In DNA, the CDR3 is TGTGCCAGTAGTATACGGGGGGCCTACAATGAGCAGTTCTTC.

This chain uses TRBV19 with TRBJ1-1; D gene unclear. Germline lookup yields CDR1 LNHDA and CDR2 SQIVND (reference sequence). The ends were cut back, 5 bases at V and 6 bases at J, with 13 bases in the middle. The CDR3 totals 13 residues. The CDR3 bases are TGTGCCAGTAGTTCGCTTATTGGGGCTGAAGCTTTCTTT. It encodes CASSSLIGAEAFF.

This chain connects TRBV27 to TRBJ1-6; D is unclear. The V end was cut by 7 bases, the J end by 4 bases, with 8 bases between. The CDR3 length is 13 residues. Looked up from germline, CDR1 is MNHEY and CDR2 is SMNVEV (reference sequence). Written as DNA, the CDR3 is TGTGCCAGCACTGGCTTTTATAATTCACCCCTCCACTTT. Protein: CASTGFYNSPLHF.

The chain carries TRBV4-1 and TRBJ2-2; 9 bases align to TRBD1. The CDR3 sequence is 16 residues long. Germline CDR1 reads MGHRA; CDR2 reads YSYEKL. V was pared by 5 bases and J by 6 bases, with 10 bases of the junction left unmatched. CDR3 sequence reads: CASSGSGTGIPGELFF. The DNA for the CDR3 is TGCGCCAGCAGCGGAAGCGGGACAGGGATCCCCGGGGAGCTGTTTTTT.

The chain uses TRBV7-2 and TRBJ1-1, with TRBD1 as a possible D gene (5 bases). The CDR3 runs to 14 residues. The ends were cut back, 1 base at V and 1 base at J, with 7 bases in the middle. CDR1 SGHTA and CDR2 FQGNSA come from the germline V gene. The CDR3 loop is CASSLGQSNTEAFF. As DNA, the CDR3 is TGTGCCAGCAGCTTAGGACAGTCGAACACTGAAGCTTTCTTT. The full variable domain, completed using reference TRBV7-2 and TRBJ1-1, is GAGVSQSPSNKVTEKGKDVELRCDPISGHTALYWYRQSLGQGLEFLIYFQGNSAPDKSGLPSDRFSAERTGGSVSTLTIQRTQQEDSAVYLCASSLGQSNTEAFFGQGTRLTVV.

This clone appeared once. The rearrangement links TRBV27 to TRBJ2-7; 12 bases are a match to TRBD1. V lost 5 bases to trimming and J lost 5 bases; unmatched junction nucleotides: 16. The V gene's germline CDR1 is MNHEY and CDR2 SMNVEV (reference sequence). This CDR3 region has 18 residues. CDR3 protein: CASSPIPPGQGARDEQYF. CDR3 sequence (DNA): TGTGCCAGCAGTCCTATCCCACCGGGACAGGGGGCGCGGGACGAGCAGTACTTC.

DNA for the CDR3: TGTGCCAGCAGTTACGCGTCAGAGACCCAGTACTTC. It specifies CASSYASETQYF. The gene calls are TRBV6-2 or TRBV6-3 and TRBJ2-5; D not resolved. V lost 2 bases and J 4 bases, leaving 5 bases between the germline ends. The CDR3 totals 12 residues. The germline V gene encodes CDR1 MNHEY and CDR2 SVGEGT.

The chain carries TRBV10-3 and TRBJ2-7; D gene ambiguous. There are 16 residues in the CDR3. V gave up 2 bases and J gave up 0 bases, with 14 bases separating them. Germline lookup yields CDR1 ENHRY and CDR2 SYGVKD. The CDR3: CAISEVQGFSSYEQYF. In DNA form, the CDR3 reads TGTGCCATCAGTGAGGTGCAAGGGTTTAGCTCCTACGAGCAGTACTTC.

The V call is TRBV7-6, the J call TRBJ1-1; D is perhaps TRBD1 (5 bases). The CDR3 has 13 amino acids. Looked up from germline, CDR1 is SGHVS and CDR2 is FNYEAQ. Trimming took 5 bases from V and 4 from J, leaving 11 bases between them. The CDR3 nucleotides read TGTGCCAGCAGCGTTCAGGGTGGCACTGAAGCTTTCTTT. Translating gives CASSVQGGTEAFF.

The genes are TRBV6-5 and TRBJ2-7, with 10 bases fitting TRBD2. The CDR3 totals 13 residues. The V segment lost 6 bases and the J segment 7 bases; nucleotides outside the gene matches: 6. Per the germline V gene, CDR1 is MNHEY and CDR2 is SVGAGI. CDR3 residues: CASRNLAGVEQYF. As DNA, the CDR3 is TGTGCCAGCAGAAACCTAGCGGGAGTGGAGCAGTACTTC.

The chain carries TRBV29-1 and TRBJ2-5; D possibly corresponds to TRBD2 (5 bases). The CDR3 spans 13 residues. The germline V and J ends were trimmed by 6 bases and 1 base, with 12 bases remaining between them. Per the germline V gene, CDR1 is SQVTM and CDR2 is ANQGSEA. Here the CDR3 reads CSVGVGAQETQYF. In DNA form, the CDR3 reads TGCAGCGTCGGGGTCGGAGCCCAAGAGACCCAGTACTTC.

CDR3 coding DNA: TGTGCCTGGAGCCGGGGAGGGTACGAGCAGTACTTC. Its protein product is CAWSRGGYEQYF. This chain links TRBV30 with TRBJ2-7; 7 bases are shared with TRBD2. This CDR3 is built from 12 residues. The V gene's germline CDR1 is GTSNPN and CDR2 SVGIG (reference sequence). V shed 3 bases, J shed 4 bases, and the junction held 3 bases outside the gene matches. Filled out from reference TRBV30 and TRBJ2-7, the complete variable domain reads SQTIHQWPATLVQPVGSPLSLECTVEGTSNPNLYWYRQAAGRGLQLLFYSVGIGQISSEVPQNLSASRPQDRQFILSSKKLLLSDSGFYLCAWSRGGYEQYFGPGTRLTVT.

CDR3 DNA sequence: TGTGCCAGCAGCTTAGGAAGGGACAGGGTCCACGAGCAGTACTTC. Protein sequence: CASSLGRDRVHEQYF. The V gene is TRBV7-9, the J gene TRBJ2-7; 9 bases align to TRBD1. Trimming removed 1 base from V and 5 bases from J; junction bases left unmatched: 6. This CDR3 comprises 15 residues. The germline CDR1 and CDR2 sequences are SEHNR and FQNEAQ (reference sequence).

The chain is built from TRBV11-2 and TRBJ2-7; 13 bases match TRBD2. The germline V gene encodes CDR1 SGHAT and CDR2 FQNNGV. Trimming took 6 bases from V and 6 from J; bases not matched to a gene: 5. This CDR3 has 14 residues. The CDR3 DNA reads TGTGCCAGCAGTCCCGGGACTAGCGGGATCGAGCAGTACTTC. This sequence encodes CASSPGTSGIEQYF.

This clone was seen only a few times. CDR3 DNA: TGTGCCAGTAGTATTAGGGGACAGTCCGCCTACCAAGAGACCCAGTACTTC. Translating gives CASSIRGQSAYQETQYF. The chain combines TRBV19 with TRBJ2-5, with 7 bases fitting TRBD1. V lost 3 bases to trimming and J lost 0 bases; unmatched junction nucleotides: 10. The germline gives CDR1 LNHDA, CDR2 SQIVND (reference sequence). This CDR3 has 17 amino acids.

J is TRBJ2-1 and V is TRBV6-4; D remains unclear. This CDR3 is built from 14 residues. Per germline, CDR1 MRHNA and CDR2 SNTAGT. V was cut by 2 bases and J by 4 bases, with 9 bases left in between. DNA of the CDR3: TGTGCCAGCAGTGACCACTCTTCGTACAATGAGCAGTTCTTC. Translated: CASSDHSSYNEQFF.